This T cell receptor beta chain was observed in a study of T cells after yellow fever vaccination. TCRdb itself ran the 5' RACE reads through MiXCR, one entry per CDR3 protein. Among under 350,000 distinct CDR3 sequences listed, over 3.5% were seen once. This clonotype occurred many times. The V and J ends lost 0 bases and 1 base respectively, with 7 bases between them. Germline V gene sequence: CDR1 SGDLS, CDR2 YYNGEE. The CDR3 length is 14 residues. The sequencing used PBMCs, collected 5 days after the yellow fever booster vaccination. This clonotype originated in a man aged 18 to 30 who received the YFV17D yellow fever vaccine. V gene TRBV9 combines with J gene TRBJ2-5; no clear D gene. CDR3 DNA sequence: TGTGCCAGCAGCGTAGCACGCGCCCAAGAGACCCAGTACTTC. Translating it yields CASSVARAQETQYF. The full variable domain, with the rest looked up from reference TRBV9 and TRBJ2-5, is DSGVTQTPKHLITATGQRVTLRCSPRSGDLSVYWYQQSLDQGLQFLIQYYNGEERAKGNILERFSAQQFPDLHSELNLSSLELGDSALYFCASSVARAQETQYFGPGTRLLVL.